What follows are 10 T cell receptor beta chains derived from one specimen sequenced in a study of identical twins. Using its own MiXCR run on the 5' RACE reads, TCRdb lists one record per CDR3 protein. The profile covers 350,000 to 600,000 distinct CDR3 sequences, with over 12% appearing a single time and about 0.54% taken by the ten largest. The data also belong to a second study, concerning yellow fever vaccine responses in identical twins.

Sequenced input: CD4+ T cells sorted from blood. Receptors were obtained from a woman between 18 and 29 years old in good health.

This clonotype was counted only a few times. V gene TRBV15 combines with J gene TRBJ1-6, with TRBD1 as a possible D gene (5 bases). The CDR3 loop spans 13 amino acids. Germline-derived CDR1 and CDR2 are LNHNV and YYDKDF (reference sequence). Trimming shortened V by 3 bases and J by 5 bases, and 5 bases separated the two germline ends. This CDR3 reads CATSRGDNSPLHF. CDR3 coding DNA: TGTGCCACCAGCAGGGGGGATAATTCACCCCTCCACTTT.

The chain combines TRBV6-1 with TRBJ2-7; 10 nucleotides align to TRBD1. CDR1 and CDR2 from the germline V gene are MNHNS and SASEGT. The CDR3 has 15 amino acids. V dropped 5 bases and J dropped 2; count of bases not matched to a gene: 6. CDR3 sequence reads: CASSPGQGGTYEQYF. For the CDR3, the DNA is TGTGCCAGCAGTCCCGGACAGGGGGGCACCTACGAGCAGTACTTC.

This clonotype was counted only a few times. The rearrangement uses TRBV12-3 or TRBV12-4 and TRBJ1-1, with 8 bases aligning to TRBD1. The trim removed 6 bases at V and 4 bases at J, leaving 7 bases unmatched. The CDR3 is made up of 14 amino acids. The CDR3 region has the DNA TGTGCCAGCAGCCGACAGGGGAGAGGCACTGAAGCTTTCTTT. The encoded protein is CASSRQGRGTEAFF.

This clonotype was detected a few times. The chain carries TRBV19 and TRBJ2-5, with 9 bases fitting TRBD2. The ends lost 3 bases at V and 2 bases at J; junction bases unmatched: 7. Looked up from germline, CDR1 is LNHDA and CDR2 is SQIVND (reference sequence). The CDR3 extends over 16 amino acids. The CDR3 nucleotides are TGTGCCAGTAGTATCGCTCTAGCGGGGAGACAAGAGACCCAGTACTTC. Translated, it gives CASSIALAGRQETQYF.

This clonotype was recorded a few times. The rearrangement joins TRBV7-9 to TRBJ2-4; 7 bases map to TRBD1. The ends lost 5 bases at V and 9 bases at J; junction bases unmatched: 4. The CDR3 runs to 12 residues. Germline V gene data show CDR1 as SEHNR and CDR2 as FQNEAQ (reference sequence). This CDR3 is CASSPGQFIQYF. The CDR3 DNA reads TGTGCCAGCAGCCCGGGACAGTTCATTCAGTACTTC. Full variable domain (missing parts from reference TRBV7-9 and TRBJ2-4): DTGVSQNPRHKITKRGQNVTFRCDPISEHNRLYWYRQTLGQGPEFLTYFQNEAQLEKSRLLSDRFSAERPKGSFSTLEIQRTEQGDSAMYLCASSPGQFIQYFGAGTRLSVL.

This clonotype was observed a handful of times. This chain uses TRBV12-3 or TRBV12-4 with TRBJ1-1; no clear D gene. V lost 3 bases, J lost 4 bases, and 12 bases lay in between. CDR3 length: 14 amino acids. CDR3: CASSFRRLVTEAFF. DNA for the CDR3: TGTGCCAGCAGTTTTCGGCGGCTAGTCACTGAAGCTTTCTTT.

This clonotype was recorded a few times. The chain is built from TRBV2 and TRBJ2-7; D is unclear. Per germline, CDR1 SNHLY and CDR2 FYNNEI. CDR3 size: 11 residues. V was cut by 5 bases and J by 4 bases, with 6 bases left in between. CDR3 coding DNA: TGTGCCAGCAGTAACAATTACGAGCAGTACTTC. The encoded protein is CASSNNYEQYF.

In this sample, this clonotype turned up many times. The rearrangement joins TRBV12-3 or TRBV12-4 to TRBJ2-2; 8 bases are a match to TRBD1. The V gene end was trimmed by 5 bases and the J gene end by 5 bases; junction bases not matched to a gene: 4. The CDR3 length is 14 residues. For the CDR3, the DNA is TGTGCCAGCAGTATTGGACAGGGAACCGGGGAGCTGTTTTTT. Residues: CASSIGQGTGELFF.

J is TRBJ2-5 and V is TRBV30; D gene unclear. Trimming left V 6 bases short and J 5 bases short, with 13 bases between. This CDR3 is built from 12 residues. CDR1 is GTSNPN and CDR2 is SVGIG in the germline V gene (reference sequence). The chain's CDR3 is CACGFSPETQYF. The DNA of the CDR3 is TGTGCCTGTGGGTTTAGCCCCGAGACCCAGTACTTC.

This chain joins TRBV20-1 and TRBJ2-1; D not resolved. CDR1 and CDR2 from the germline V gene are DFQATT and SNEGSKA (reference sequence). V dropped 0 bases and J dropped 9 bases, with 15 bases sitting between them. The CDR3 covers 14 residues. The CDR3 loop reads CSARDFQQAGEQFF. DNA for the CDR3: TGCAGTGCTAGAGATTTTCAGCAGGCCGGTGAGCAGTTCTTC.